This TCR beta chain originates from a study of PD-1 blockade in classical Hodgkin lymphoma. V lost 9 bases, J lost 1 base, and 19 bases lay in between. The CDR3 has 16 amino acids. CDR1 is LGHNT and CDR2 is FRNRAP in the germline V gene. The protocol was immunoSEQ multiplex PCR, while the TCRdb copy is restricted to in-frame clones and leaves out a portion. Among some 100,000 clones listed, 80% to 95% were seen once. Brentuximab vedotin exposure varied, and every patient relapsed after autologous stem cell transplantation. The sequences come from peripheral blood mononuclear cells (PBMCs), collected at baseline. The TCR sequence derives from a human donor with classical Hodgkin lymphoma. The rearrangement joins TRBV12-5 to TRBJ2-4, with D hard to call. The CDR3 sequence is CASMMGLLGAKNIQYF. Written as DNA, the CDR3 is TGTGCTAGCATGATGGGCCTACTGGGGGCCAAAAACATTCAGTACTTC. The full variable domain, rest sourced from reference TRBV12-5 and TRBJ2-4, is DARVTQTPRHKVTEMGQEVTMRCQPILGHNTVFWYRQTMMQGLELLAYFRNRAPLDDSGMPKDRFSAEMPDATLATLKIQPSEPRDSAVYFCASMMGLLGAKNIQYFGAGTRLSVL.